The clone carrying this T cell receptor beta chain turned up a few times. The antigen remains unidentified. These data originate in a study of vaccination and CD4 T cells after COVID-19. Study-level information: Everyone enrolled got two doses of BNT162b2 or mRNA-1273 vaccine. Overlapping peptides of the spike proteins of SARS-CoV-2, HCoV-NL63, HCoV-OC43 and HCoV-229E were used for cell stimulation.

Treatment meaning: approximately 9-day PBMC culture with coronavirus spike peptide pools or control peptides (ViraFEST assay). Sequencing of the DNA from cultured CD4+ T cells was carried out with the Oncomine TCR Beta short-read assay. TCRdb re-called the PCR reads through MiXCR, storing one row per CDR3 protein. The sample lists 9,000 to 15,000 distinct CDR3 sequences, under 35% occurring once. Source: CD4+ T cells from blood, cultured in vitro, taken before SARS-CoV-2 vaccination. The sequence was obtained from a human donor who received a COVID-19 vaccine.

The CDR3 sequence: CSASRPGPQNTEAFF. CDR3 bases: TGCAGTGCTAGTCGTCCGGGCCCTCAGAACACTGAAGCTTTCTTT. This chain connects TRBV20-1 to TRBJ1-1; no clear D gene. The V gene lost 3 bases and the J gene lost 1 base, with 15 bases spanning the gap. This CDR3 is built from 15 residues. CDR1 and CDR2 from the germline V gene are DFQATT and SNEGSKA (reference sequence).